This T cell receptor beta chain was found in a study of T cell repertoires in cytomegalovirus infection (dated by TCRdb to the late 2010s). Background for the entire study: Peptide stimulations targeted recently identified HLA-C-restricted CMV epitopes, whose presentation resists viral immunomodulation, together with well-studied HLA-B-restricted epitopes. Because public TCR beta signatures pointed to carriage of CMV infection together with the matching HLA type, the HLA type of each donor mattered for the analysis.

Reading from cysteine to phenylalanine, the CDR3 counts 14 amino acids. The CDR3 DNA has 42 bases and is translated from base 1. V and J lose 4 bases and 5 bases, and a span of 14 bases separates them. The instrument given in TCRdb is Illumina HiSeq 1500. TCRdb reanalyzed the raw reads on its own, using fastp at Q25 for trimming and MiXCR for clone calling, and kept in-frame beta chains. Identical CDR3 protein sequences are pooled into one entry, listed with their most common genes and DNA. This sample holds about 890,000 distinct CDR3 sequences; approximately 33% were observed only once. The top ten clones comprise around 15% of the sample. Worth noting for this clonotype: Its target antigen remains unknown. Within one base of it there is no much larger clone, and no base qualities were kept.

Interpreted using the paper, the treatment or condition label stands for: in vitro stimulation with specific CMV peptide epitopes to enrich CMV-specific T cells. Study-wide findings and limitations: The ex vivo response was dominated by HLA-C-restricted CMV-specific TCR beta clonotypes, and the single most frequent clonotype in two of eight donors was supplied by these HLA-C-restricted clonotypes. Cumulative frequency of public TCR beta family members discriminated carriers of CMV infection plus the relevant HLA type in this cohort and an independent approximately 350-donor cohort.

This receptor was identified in a human donor in good health (CMV status not recorded). Some clones in this sample may be carry-over from other donors' samples. Material: cultured CD8+ T cells from PBMCs, obtained from culture after CMV antigen stimulation. The chain uses TRBV12-3 or TRBV12-4 and TRBJ1-1; tentative D gene TRBD1, with 5 bases matching. In nucleotide form, the sequence is TGTGCCAGCAGTTCGTCGCCAGGGTGGACTGAAGCTTTCTTT. The translation is CASSSSPGWTEAFF.